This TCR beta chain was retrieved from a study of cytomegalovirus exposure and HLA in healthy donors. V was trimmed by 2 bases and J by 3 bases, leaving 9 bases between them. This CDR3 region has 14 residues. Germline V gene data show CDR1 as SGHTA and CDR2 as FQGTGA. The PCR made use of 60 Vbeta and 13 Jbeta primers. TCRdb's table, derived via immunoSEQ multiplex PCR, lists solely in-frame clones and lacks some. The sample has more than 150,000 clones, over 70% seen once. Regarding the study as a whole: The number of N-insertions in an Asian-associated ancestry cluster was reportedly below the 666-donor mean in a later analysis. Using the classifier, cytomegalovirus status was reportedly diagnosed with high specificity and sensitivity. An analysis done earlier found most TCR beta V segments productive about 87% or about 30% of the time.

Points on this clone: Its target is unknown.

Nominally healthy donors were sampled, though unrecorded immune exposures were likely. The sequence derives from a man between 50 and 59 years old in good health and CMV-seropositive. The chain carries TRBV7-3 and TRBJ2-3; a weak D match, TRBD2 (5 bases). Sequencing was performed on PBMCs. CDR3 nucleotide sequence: TGTGCCAGCAGCTTAGCGGGCGGGACAGATACGCAGTATTTT. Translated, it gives CASSLAGGTDTQYF.